The TCR beta chain under discussion was sequenced for a study of blood T cell repertoires in COVID-19. Study-level information: There were acute and convalescent COVID-19 samples, and they came from the United States, Italy and Spain.

In the original processing: The assay estimated nucleated cells by amplifying reference gene primers. Profiled with immunoSEQ multiplex PCR; TCRdb holds only in-frame clones, not every one. D and trimming come from the DNA, and the V and J calls and clone size come from that table. This sample carries around 480,000 clones, approximately 90% of them seen once, and the ten largest clones take around an eighth. This receptor was identified in a woman aged 45-65 years with COVID-19, enrolled during active disease. The sequenced material came from peripheral blood.

CDR3 bases: TGTGCCAGCGCGGACGGGGTACAAGAGACCCAGTACTTC. Translating gives CASADGVQETQYF. The chain combines TRBV14 with TRBJ2-5; D possibly corresponds to TRBD2 (5 bases). CDR1 is SGHDN and CDR2 is FVKESK in the germline V gene. This CDR3 has 13 residues. Deletions cut 8 bases from V and 2 bases from J, with 12 bases between. Together with reference TRBV14 and TRBJ2-5, the CDR3 gives the full variable domain: EAGVTQFPSHSVIEKGQTVTLRCDPISGHDNLYWYRRVMGKEIKFLLHFVKESKQDESGMPNNRFLAERTGGTYSTLKVQPAELEDSGVYFCASADGVQETQYFGPGTRLLVL.